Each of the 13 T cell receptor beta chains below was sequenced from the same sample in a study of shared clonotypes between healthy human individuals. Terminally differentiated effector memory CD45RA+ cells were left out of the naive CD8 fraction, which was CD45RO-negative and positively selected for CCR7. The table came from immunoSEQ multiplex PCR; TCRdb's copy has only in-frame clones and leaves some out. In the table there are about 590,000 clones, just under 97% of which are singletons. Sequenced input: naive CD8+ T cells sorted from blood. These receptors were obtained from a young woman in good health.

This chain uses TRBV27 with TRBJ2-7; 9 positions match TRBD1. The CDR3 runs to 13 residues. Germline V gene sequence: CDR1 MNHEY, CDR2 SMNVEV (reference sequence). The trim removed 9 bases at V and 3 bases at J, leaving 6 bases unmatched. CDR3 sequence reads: CASKPGQGYEQYF. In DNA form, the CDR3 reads TGTGCCAGTAAGCCGGGACAGGGCTACGAGCAGTACTTC.

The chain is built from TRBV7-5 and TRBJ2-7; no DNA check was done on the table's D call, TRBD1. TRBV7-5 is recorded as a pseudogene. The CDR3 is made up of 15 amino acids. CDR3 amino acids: CVRSFLDRDRYEQYF. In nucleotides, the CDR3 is TGTGTCAGAAGCTTCCTGGACAGGGATCGATACGAGCAGTACTTC.

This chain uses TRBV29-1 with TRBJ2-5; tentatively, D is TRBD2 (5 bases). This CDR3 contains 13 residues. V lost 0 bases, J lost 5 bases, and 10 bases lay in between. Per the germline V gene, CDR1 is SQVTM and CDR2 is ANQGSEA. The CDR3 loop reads CSVEEPGLETQYF. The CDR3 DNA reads TGCAGCGTTGAAGAACCGGGATTGGAGACCCAGTACTTC.

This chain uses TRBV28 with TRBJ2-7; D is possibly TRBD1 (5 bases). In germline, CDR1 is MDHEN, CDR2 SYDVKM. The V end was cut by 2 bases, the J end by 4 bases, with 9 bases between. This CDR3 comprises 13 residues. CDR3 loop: CASSLRRDYEQYF. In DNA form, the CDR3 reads TGTGCCAGCAGTTTACGCAGGGATTACGAGCAGTACTTC. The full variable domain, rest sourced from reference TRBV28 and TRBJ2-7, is DVKVTQSSRYLVKRTGEKVFLECVQDMDHENMFWYRQDPGLGLRLIYFSYDVKMKEKGDIPEGYSVSREKKERFSLILESASTNQTSMYLCASSLRRDYEQYFGPGTRLTVT.

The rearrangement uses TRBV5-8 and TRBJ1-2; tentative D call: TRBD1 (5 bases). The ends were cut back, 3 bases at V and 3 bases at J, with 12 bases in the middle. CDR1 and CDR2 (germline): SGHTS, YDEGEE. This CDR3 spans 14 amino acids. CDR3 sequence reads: CASSSGTGYYGYTF. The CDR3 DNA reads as TGTGCCAGCAGCTCAGGGACGGGGTACTATGGCTACACCTTC.

As DNA, the CDR3 is TGTGCCACCAGCACTCCCGGGGAAGCGGGAGAGGACGAGCAGTACTTC. It yields the protein CATSTPGEAGEDEQYF. The genes are TRBV15 and TRBJ2-7, with 8 bases identical to TRBD2. The CDR3 sequence is 16 residues long. V trimming: 4 bases; J trimming: 5 bases; junction bases outside the gene matches: 13. From germline, CDR1 is LNHNV and CDR2 YYDKDF (reference sequence). Full variable domain (missing parts from reference TRBV15 and TRBJ2-7): DAMVIQNPRYQVTQFGKPVTLSCSQTLNHNVMYWYQQKSSQAPKLLFHYYDKDFNNEADTPDNFQSRRPNTSFCFLDIRSPGLGDTAMYLCATSTPGEAGEDEQYFGPGTRLTVT.

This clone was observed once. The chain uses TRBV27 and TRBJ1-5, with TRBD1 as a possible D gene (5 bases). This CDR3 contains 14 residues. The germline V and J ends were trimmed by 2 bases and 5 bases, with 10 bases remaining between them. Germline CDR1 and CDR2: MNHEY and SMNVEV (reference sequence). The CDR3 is CASSLGTIHQPQHF. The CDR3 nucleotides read TGTGCCAGCAGTTTAGGGACTATCCATCAGCCCCAGCATTTT.

Here the CDR3 DNA reads TGTGCCAGCAGCCCCTCAGGGGCACCCTCCTACAATGAGCAGTTCTTC. Protein product: CASSPSGAPSYNEQFF. The chain couples TRBV28 to TRBJ2-1; D might be TRBD1 (6 bases). V lost 6 bases and J lost 0, with 15 bases in between. The V gene's germline CDR1 is MDHEN and CDR2 SYDVKM. The CDR3 length is 16 residues.

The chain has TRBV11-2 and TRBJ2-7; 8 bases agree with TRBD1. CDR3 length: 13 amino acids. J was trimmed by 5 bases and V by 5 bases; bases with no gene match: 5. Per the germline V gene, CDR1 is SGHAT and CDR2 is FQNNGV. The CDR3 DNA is TGTGCCAGCAGCCCCCCGGACAGGGACGAGCAGTACTTC. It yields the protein CASSPPDRDEQYF.

The CDR3 DNA is TGTGCCAGCAGCCCCGACTGGGATACGCAGTATTTT. As protein: CASSPDWDTQYF. The gene calls are TRBV5-8 and TRBJ2-3; no clear D gene. This CDR3 contains 12 residues. With 4 bases removed from V and 6 bases from J, the gap between germline ends came to 9 bases. Germline CDR1 and CDR2: SGHTS and YDEGEE.

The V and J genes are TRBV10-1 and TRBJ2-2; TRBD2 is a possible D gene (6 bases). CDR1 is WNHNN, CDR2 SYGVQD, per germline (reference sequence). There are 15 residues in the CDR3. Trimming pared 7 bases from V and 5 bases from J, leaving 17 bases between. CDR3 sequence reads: CASTDGGIGTGELFF. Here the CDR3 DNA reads TGCGCCAGCACTGACGGGGGAATCGGTACCGGGGAGCTGTTTTTT.

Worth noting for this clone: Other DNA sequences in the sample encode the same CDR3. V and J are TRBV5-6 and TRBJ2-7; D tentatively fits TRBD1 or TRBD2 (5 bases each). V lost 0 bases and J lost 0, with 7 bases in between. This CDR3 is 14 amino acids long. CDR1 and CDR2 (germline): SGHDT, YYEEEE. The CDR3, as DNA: TGTGCCAGCAGCTTGGGGGGGAGCTCCTACGAGCAGTACTTC. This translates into CASSLGGSSYEQYF.

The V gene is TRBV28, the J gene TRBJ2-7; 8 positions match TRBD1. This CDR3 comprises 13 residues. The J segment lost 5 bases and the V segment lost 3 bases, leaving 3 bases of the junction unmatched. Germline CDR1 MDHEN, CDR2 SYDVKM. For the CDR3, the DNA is TGTGCCAGCAGTTTGACAGGGGCCCACGAGCAGTACTTC. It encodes CASSLTGAHEQYF.